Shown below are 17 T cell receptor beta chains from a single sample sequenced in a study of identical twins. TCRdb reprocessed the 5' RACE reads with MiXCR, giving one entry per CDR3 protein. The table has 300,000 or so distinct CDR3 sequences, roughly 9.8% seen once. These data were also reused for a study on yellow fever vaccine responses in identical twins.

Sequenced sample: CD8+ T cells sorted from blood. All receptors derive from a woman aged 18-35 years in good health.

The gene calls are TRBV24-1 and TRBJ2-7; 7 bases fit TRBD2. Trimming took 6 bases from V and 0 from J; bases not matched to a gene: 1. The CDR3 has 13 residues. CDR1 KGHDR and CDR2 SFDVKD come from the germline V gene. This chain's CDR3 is CATSPGGSYEQYF. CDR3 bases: TGTGCCACCAGTCCGGGGGGCTCCTACGAGCAGTACTTC.

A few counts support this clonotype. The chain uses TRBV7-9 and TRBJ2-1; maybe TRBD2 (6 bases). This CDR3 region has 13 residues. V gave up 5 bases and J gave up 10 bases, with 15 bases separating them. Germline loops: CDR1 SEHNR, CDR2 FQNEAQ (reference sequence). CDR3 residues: CASSRRGEAEQFF. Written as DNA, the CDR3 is TGTGCCAGCAGCCGCCGCGGGGAGGCCGAGCAGTTCTTC.

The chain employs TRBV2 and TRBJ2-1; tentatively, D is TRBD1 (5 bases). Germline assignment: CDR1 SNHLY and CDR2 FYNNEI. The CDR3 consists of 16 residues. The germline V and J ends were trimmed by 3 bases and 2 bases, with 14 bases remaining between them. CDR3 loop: CASSDPSTDPYNEQFF. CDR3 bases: TGTGCCAGCAGTGACCCATCGACAGATCCCTACAATGAGCAGTTCTTC.

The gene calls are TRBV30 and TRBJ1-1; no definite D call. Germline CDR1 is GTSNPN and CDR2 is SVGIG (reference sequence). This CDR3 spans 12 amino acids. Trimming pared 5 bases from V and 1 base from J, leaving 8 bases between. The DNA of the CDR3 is TGTGCCTGGGGTAGTTGGAACACTGAAGCTTTCTTT. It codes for CAWGSWNTEAFF. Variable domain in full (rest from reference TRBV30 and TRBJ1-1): SQTIHQWPATLVQPVGSPLSLECTVEGTSNPNLYWYRQAAGRGLQLLFYSVGIGQISSEVPQNLSASRPQDRQFILSSKKLLLSDSGFYLCAWGSWNTEAFFGQGTRLTVV.

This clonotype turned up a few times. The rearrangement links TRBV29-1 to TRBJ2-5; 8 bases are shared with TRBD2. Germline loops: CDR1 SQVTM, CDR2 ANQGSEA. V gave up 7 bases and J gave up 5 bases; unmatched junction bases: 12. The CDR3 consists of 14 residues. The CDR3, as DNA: TGCAGCGCCGACGTTCCGGGGGGGCAGGAGACCCAGTACTTC. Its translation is CSADVPGGQETQYF. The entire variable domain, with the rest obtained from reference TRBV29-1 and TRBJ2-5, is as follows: SAVISQKPSRDICQRGTSLTIQCQVDSQVTMMFWYRQQPGQSLTLIATANQGSEATYESGFVIDKFPISRPNLTFSTLTVSNMSPEDSSIYLCSADVPGGQETQYFGPGTRLLVL.

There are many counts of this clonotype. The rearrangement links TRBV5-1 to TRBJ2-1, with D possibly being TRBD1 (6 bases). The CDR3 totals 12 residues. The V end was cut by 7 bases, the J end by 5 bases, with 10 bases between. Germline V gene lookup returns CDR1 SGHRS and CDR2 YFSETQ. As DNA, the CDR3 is TGCGCCAGCCGGGACACCCACAATGAGCAGTTCTTC. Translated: CASRDTHNEQFF.

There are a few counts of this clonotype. The CDR3 loop reads CASSARGATSTDTQYF. CDR3 DNA: TGTGCCAGCAGCGCTCGGGGGGCGACTAGCACAGATACGCAGTATTTT. The chain employs TRBV9 and TRBJ2-3; TRBD2 is a possible D gene (7 bases). V lost 3 bases to trimming and J lost 0 bases, with 14 bases between them. The germline gives CDR1 SGDLS, CDR2 YYNGEE. The CDR3 runs 16 residues.

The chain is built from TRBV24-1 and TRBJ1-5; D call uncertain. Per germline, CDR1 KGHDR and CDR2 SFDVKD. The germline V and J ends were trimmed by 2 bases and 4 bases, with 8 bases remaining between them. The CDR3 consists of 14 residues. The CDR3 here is CATSDSYRNQPQHF. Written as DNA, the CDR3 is TGTGCCACCAGTGATTCCTACCGTAATCAGCCCCAGCATTTT.

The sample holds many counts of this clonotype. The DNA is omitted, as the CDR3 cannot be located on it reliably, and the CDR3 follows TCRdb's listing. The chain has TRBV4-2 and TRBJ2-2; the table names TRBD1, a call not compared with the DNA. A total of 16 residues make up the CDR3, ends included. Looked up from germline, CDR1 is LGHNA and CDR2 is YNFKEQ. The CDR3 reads CASSLALGTGAGELFF.

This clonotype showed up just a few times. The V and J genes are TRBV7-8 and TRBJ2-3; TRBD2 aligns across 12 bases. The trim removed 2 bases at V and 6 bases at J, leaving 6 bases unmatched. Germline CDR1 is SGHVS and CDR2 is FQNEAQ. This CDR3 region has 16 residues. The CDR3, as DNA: TGTGCCAGCAGCTTACTAGCGGGGGGGCCAATGGATACGCAGTATTTT. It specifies CASSLLAGGPMDTQYF.

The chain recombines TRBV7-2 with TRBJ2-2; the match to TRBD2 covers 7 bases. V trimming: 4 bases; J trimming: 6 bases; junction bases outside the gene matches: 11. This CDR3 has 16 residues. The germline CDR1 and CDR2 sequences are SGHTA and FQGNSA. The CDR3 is CASSSVGGGYAGELFF. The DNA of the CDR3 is TGTGCCAGCAGCTCCGTAGGCGGGGGATACGCCGGGGAGCTGTTTTTT.

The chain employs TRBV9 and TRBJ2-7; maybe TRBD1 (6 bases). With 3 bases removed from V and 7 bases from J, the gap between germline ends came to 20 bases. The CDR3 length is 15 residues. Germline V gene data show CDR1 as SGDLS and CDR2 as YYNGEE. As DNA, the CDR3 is TGTGCCAGCAGCGCCTCCCGAACAGGGTTCGGGGAGCAGTACTTC. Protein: CASSASRTGFGEQYF.

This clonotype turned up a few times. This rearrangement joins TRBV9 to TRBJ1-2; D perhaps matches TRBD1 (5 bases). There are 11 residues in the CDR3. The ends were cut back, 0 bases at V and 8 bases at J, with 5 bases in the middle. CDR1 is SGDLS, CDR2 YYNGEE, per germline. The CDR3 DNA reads TGTGCCAGCAGCGTAGGGGGGGGCTACACCTTC. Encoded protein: CASSVGGGYTF. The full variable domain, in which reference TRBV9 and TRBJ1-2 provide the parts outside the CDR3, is DSGVTQTPKHLITATGQRVTLRCSPRSGDLSVYWYQQSLDQGLQFLIQYYNGEERAKGNILERFSAQQFPDLHSELNLSSLELGDSALYFCASSVGGGYTFGSGTRLTVV.

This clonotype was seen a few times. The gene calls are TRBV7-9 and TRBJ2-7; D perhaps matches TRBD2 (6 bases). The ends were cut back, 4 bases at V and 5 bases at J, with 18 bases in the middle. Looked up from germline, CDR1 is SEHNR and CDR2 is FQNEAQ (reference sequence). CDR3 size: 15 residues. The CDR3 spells CASSSTGLGRDEQYF. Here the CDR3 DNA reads TGTGCCAGCAGCTCAACGGGACTGGGGCGGGACGAGCAGTACTTC.

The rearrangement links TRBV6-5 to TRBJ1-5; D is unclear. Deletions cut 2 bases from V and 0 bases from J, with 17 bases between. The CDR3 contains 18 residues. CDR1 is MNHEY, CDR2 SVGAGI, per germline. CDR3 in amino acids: CASSYIVRQFHSNQPQHF. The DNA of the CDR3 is TGTGCCAGCAGTTACATAGTTAGGCAGTTCCATAGCAATCAGCCCCAGCATTTT.

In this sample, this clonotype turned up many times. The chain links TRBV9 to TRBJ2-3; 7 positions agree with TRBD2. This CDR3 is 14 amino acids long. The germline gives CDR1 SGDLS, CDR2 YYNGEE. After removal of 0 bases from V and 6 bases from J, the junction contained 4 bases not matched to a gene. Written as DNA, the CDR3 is TGTGCCAGCAGCGTAGGCGGGAGTTTGGATACGCAGTATTTT. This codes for CASSVGGSLDTQYF. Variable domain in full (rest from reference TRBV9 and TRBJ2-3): DSGVTQTPKHLITATGQRVTLRCSPRSGDLSVYWYQQSLDQGLQFLIQYYNGEERAKGNILERFSAQQFPDLHSELNLSSLELGDSALYFCASSVGGSLDTQYFGPGTRLTVL.

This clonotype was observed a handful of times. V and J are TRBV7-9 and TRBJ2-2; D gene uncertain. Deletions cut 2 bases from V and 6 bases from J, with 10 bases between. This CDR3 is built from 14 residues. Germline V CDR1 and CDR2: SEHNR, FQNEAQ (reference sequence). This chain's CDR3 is CASSLLRSPGELFF. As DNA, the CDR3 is TGTGCCAGCAGCTTACTCAGGTCCCCCGGGGAGCTGTTTTTT.